One and the same sample provided the 22 T cell receptor beta chains below, sequenced in a study of T cells in Graves' hyperthyroidism and ophthalmopathy. RNA transcripts gave rise to amplified TCR beta CDR3 regions. HTBI primers were employed in a first-round RT-PCR of the TCR CDR3. TCRdb used MiXCR to reprocess the multiplex PCR reads, holding one entry per CDR3 protein. The table lists around 190,000 distinct CDR3 sequences, less than 20% of them singletons, with 40% to 65% in the top ten. The material sequenced was blood. These receptors were obtained from a woman aged 50 to 60 with Graves' hyperthyroidism.

The chain couples TRBV27 to TRBJ2-1, with a possible D match to TRBD2 (6 bases). The CDR3 runs 15 residues. Trimming left V 5 bases short and J 4 bases short, with 15 bases between. Germline CDR1 is MNHEY and CDR2 is SMNVEV (reference sequence). The DNA of the CDR3 is TGTGCCAGCAGTCTCACTAGCCCTTTGTACAATGAGCAGTTCTTC. Residues: CASSLTSPLYNEQFF.

This clonotype came up a few times. This CDR3 is CASSLEGPGTAALAKNIQYF. In DNA, the CDR3 is TGTGCCAGCAGCTTAGAGGGCCCCGGGACGGCCGCTTTAGCCAAAAACATTCAGTACTTC. The gene calls are TRBV7-9 and TRBJ2-4; the D call may be TRBD1 or TRBD2 (5 bases each). The CDR3 contains 20 residues. V lost 1 base and J 0 bases, leaving 22 bases between the germline ends. CDR1 is SEHNR, CDR2 FQNEAQ, per germline (reference sequence).

This clonotype was recorded many times. The chain couples TRBV7-9 to TRBJ1-5, with unresolved D. In germline, CDR1 is SEHNR, CDR2 FQNEAQ (reference sequence). This CDR3 spans 12 amino acids. The V end lost 8 bases, the J end lost 5 bases, and 10 bases lay between the germline ends. CDR3 in amino acids: CASRGADQPQHF. CDR3 nucleotide sequence: TGTGCCAGCCGGGGAGCGGATCAGCCCCAGCATTTT.

This clonotype was counted at least ten times. V gene TRBV2 combines with J gene TRBJ1-5; D is undetermined. Trimming took 6 bases from V and 5 from J, leaving 11 bases between them. This CDR3 has 13 amino acids. Germline-derived CDR1 and CDR2 are SNHLY and FYNNEI. CDR3: CASRGSLDQPQHF. CDR3 DNA: TGTGCCAGCAGGGGGTCCTTGGATCAGCCCCAGCATTTT.

This clonotype was detected ten times or more. This rearrangement joins TRBV2 to TRBJ2-3; D gene uncertain. This CDR3 comprises 12 residues. Trimming removed 6 bases at V and 3 bases at J, with 7 bases between. Looked up from germline, CDR1 is SNHLY and CDR2 is FYNNEI. CDR3 protein: CASRLGTDTQYF. CDR3 sequence (DNA): TGTGCCAGCAGGTTAGGAACAGATACGCAGTATTTT.

The V gene is TRBV29-1, the J gene TRBJ2-4, with D uncertain. CDR1 is SQVTM and CDR2 is ANQGSEA in the germline V gene. Deletions cut 7 bases from V and 3 bases from J, with 7 bases between. This CDR3 contains 11 residues. CDR3 sequence reads: CSGRSKNIQYF. The CDR3 DNA follows: TGCAGCGGAAGGAGCAAAAACATTCAGTACTTC.

This clonotype has just a few counts. The chain combines TRBV29-1 with TRBJ1-2; TRBD1 might be the D (5 bases). CDR1 is SQVTM and CDR2 is ANQGSEA in the germline V gene. The CDR3 length is 14 residues. Between the trimmed V and J ends, which lost 4 bases and 0 bases, there was a span of 12 bases. Written as DNA, the CDR3 is TGCAGCGTTGCCGGGACGACCTCTAACTATGGCTACACCTTC. Translating it yields CSVAGTTSNYGYTF.

The sample holds a few counts of this clonotype. In nucleotides, the CDR3 is TGCAGTGCTAGAGATCTTGGACAAACGAACTACGAGCAGTACTTC. Translation gives CSARDLGQTNYEQYF. This chain links TRBV20-1 with TRBJ2-7, with a weak D call TRBD1 (5 bases). V lost 0 bases to trimming and J lost 3 bases, with 15 bases between them. The CDR3 extends over 15 amino acids. Germline loops: CDR1 DFQATT, CDR2 SNEGSKA (reference sequence).

The chain is built from TRBV30 and TRBJ1-2; 11 bases align to TRBD1. The CDR3 is made up of 14 amino acids. V lost 4 bases, J lost 12 bases, and 13 bases stayed unmatched. Germline V CDR1 and CDR2: GTSNPN, SVGIG (reference sequence). This CDR3 reads CAWNEDRGLRGHTF. CDR3 bases: TGTGCCTGGAATGAGGACAGGGGGCTACGGGGCCACACCTTC.

This clonotype was detected only once. The chain joins TRBV28 to TRBJ2-5; unclear D gene. This CDR3 region has 11 residues. The V gene's germline CDR1 is MDHEN and CDR2 SYDVKM. The V end lost 4 bases, the J end lost 5 bases, and 5 bases lay between the germline ends. CDR3: CASSSVETQYF. The CDR3 DNA sequence: TGTGCCAGCAGTTCCGTCGAGACCCAGTACTTC.

This clonotype has just one count. J is TRBJ2-2 and V is TRBV12-3 or TRBV12-4, with D possibly being TRBD1 (5 bases). V dropped 6 bases and J dropped 3 bases, with 17 bases sitting between them. The CDR3 is 16 residues long. CDR3 in amino acids: CASRAGSIRDTGELFF. CDR3 coding DNA: TGTGCCAGCAGAGCAGGGTCCATTAGGGACACCGGGGAGCTGTTTTTT.

The chain joins TRBV7-2 to TRBJ1-5; no clear D. The V gene's germline CDR1 is SGHTA and CDR2 FQGNSA. V shed 3 bases and J shed 9 bases, with 12 bases lying between them. CDR3 size: 13 residues. DNA for the CDR3: TGTGCCAGCAGCTTGACGGTAAGCCGGCCCCAGCATTTT. As protein: CASSLTVSRPQHF.

The table lists this clonotype with a few counts. This rearrangement joins TRBV14 to TRBJ2-1; 9 bases agree with TRBD2. The junction had 4 bases not matched to a gene; V was cut back by 3 bases and J by 4 bases. Germline CDR1 is SGHDN and CDR2 is FVKESK. The CDR3 is 15 amino acids. Written as DNA, the CDR3 is TGTGCCAGCAGCCAGGCGGGGGGGGGTTACAATGAGCAGTTCTTC. Amino acids: CASSQAGGGYNEQFF.

The rearrangement uses TRBV20-1 and TRBJ2-6, with 10 bases identical to TRBD1. The CDR3 length is 16 residues. CDR1 and CDR2 (germline): DFQATT, SNEGSKA (reference sequence). J was trimmed by 0 bases and V by 5 bases; bases with no gene match: 4. CDR3 coding DNA: TGCAGTGCTGGGGACAGGGGTAGCTCTGGGGCCAACGTCCTGACTTTC. Its translation is CSAGDRGSSGANVLTF.

This clonotype has at least ten counts. V gene TRBV11-2 combines with J gene TRBJ2-7, with D perhaps TRBD1 or TRBD2 (7 bases each). CDR3 size: 16 residues. Germline V gene sequence: CDR1 SGHAT, CDR2 FQNNGV. V lost 5 bases, J lost 3 bases, and 20 bases lay in between. The CDR3 protein is CASSQRSGGQYYEQYF. Written as DNA, the CDR3 is TGTGCCAGCAGCCAGCGATCGGGGGGACAGTACTACGAGCAGTACTTC.

This clonotype was detected only a few times. The chain recombines TRBV19 with TRBJ2-2, with 13 bases that match TRBD2. The CDR3 spans 16 residues. Per the germline V gene, CDR1 is LNHDA and CDR2 is SQIVND (reference sequence). The junction had 6 bases not matched to a gene; V was cut back by 5 bases and J by 6 bases. The CDR3 nucleotides are TGTGCCAGTAGTCCAGGACTAGCGGGAGTGCCCGGGGAGCTGTTTTTT. It encodes CASSPGLAGVPGELFF.

The rearrangement joins TRBV28 to TRBJ1-5; 9 bases line up with TRBD1. The CDR3 length is 17 residues. V shed 4 bases, J shed 0 bases, and the junction held 7 bases outside the gene matches. Germline V gene data show CDR1 as MDHEN and CDR2 as SYDVKM. The chain's CDR3 is CASSSTWDRDSNQPQHF. Written as DNA, the CDR3 is TGTGCCAGCAGTTCCACTTGGGACAGGGATAGCAATCAGCCCCAGCATTTT.

There are many counts of this clonotype. This rearrangement joins TRBV6-2 or TRBV6-3 to TRBJ1-5, with D unclear. The CDR3 has 14 residues. The germline CDR1 and CDR2 sequences are MNHEY and SVGEGT. With 6 bases removed from V and 3 bases from J, the gap between germline ends came to 12 bases. CDR3 loop: CASRDTEPNQPQHF. Here the CDR3 DNA reads TGTGCCAGCAGGGATACAGAGCCCAATCAGCCCCAGCATTTT.

This clonotype was detected ten times or more. The rearrangement uses TRBV10-3 and TRBJ1-1, with D perhaps TRBD1 (6 bases). This CDR3 comprises 16 residues. Germline V gene sequence: CDR1 ENHRY, CDR2 SYGVKD. V lost 4 bases and J lost 0, with 15 bases in between. The CDR3 region has the DNA TGTGCCATCAGTGCCCTCCCGGACAGTTTGAACACTGAAGCTTTCTTT. The encoded protein is CAISALPDSLNTEAFF.

The V call is TRBV14, the J call TRBJ2-7, with D tentatively TRBD1 (6 bases). V lost 4 bases and J lost 1, with 14 bases in between. Germline values: CDR1 SGHDN, CDR2 FVKESK. This CDR3 region has 15 residues. The CDR3 reads CASSRDISRSYEQYF. In nucleotides, the CDR3 is TGTGCCAGCAGCCGGGACATTTCGAGATCCTACGAGCAGTACTTC.

This clonotype was counted many times. V gene TRBV11-2 combines with J gene TRBJ1-5, with no clear D. V lost 1 base to trimming and J lost 4 bases, with 14 bases between them. CDR1 is SGHAT and CDR2 is FQNNGV in the germline V gene. The CDR3 is 16 amino acids. The CDR3 here is CASSLASGQANQPQHF. DNA for the CDR3: TGTGCCAGCAGCTTAGCATCGGGCCAGGCGAATCAGCCCCAGCATTTT.

V and J are TRBV7-9 and TRBJ2-1; weak D call: TRBD1 (6 bases). V lost 5 bases and J lost 0, with 14 bases in between. Per germline, CDR1 SEHNR and CDR2 FQNEAQ (reference sequence). This CDR3 contains 16 residues. This CDR3 reads CASSPQDRSSYNEQFF. Written as DNA, the CDR3 is TGTGCCAGCAGCCCCCAGGACAGAAGCTCCTACAATGAGCAGTTCTTC.